The clone carrying this TCR beta chain was detected many times. The CDR3 has 14 residues. Germline V CDR1 and CDR2: MNHEY, SVGAGI. V was clipped by 6 bases and J by 1 base, with 10 bases between them. The data derive from a study of Graves' ophthalmopathy and Graves' hyperthyroidism. RNA transcripts were the template, and TCR beta CDR3 regions were amplified from them. HTBI primers served in a first-round RT-PCR, which a second-round multiplex PCR followed. MiXCR, run by TCRdb on the multiplex PCR reads, gives a single entry per CDR3 protein. The sample includes under 400,000 distinct CDR3 sequences, about a sixth seen only once; the top ten take 12%.

The TCR was taken from an adult man with Graves' ophthalmopathy. The rearrangement joins TRBV6-5 to TRBJ1-5; D gene uncertain. Sequenced: peripheral blood. The CDR3 DNA reads TGTGCCAGCAGGGGCCGCGACAGCAATCAGCCCCAGCATTTT. This translates into CASRGRDSNQPQHF.